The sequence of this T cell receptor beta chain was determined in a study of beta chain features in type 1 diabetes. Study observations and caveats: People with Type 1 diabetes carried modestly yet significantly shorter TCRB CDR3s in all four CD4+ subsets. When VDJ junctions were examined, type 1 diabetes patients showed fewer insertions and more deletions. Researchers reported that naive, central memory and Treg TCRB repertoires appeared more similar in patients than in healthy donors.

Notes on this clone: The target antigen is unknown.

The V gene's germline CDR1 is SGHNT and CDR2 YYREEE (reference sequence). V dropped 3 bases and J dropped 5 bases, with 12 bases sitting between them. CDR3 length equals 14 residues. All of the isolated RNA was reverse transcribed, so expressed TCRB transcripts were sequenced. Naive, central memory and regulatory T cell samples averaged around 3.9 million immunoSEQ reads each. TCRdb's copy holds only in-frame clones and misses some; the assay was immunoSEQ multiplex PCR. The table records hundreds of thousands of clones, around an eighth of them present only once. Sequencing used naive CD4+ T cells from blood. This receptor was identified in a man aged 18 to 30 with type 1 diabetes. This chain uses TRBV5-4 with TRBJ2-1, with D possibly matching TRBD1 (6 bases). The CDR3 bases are TGTGCCAGCAGCTCACTACAGGGTCACAATGAGCAGTTCTTC. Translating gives CASSSLQGHNEQFF.